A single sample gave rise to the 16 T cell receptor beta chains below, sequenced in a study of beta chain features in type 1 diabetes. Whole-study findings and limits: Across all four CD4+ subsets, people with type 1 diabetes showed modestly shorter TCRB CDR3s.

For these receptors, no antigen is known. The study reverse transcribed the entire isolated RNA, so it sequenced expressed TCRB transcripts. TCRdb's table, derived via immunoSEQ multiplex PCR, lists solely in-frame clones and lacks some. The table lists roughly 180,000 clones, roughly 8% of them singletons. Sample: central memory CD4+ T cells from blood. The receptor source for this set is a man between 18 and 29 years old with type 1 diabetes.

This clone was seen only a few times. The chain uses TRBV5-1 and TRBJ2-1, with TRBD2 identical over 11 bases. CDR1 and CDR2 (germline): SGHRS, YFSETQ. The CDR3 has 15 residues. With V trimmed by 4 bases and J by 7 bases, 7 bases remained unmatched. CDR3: CASSILAGEGNEQFF. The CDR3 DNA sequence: TGCGCCAGCAGCATACTAGCGGGAGAGGGGAATGAGCAGTTCTTC.

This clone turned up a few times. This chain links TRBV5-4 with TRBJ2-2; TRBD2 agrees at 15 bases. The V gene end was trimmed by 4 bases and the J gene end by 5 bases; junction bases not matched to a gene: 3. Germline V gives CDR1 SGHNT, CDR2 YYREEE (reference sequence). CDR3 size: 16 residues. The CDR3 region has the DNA TGTGCCAGCAGCATTGGGACTAGCGGGGGGACCGGGGAGCTGTTTTTT. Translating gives CASSIGTSGGTGELFF. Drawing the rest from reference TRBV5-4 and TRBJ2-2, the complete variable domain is ETGVTQSPTHLIKTRGQQVTLRCSSQSGHNTVSWYQQALGQGPQFIFQYYREEENGRGNFPPRFSGLQFPNYSSELNVNALELDDSALYLCASSIGTSGGTGELFFGEGSRLTVL.

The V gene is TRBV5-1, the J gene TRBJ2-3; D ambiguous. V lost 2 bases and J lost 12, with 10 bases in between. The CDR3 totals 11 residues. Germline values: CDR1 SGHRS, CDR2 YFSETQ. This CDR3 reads CASSFHYFQYF. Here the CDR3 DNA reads TGCGCCAGCAGCTTTCACTATTTTCAGTATTTT.

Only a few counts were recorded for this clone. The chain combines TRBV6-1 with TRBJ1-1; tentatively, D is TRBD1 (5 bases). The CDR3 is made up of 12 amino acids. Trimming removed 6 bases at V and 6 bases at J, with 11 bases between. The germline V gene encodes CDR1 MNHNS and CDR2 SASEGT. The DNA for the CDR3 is TGTGCCAGCAGGCGAACAGGACCTGAAGCTTTCTTT. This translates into CASRRTGPEAFF.

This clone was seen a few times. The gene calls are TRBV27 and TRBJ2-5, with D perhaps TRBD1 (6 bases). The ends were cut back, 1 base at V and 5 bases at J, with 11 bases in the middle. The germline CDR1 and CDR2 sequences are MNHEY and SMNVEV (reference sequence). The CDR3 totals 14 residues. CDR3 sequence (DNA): TGTGCCAGCAGTTTATACAGGGATTACGAGACCCAGTACTTC. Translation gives CASSLYRDYETQYF.

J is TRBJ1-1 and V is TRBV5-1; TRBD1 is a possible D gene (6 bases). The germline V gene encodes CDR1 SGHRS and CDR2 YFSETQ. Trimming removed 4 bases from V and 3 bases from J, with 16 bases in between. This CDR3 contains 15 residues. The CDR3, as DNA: TGCGCCAGCAGCGCTTCCACAGGGCTGGACACTGAAGCTTTCTTT. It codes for CASSASTGLDTEAFF.

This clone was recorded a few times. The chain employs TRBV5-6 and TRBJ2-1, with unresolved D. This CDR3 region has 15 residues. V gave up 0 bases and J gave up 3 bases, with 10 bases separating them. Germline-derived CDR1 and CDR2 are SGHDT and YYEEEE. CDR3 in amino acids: CASSLDSTNYNEQFF. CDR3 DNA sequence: TGTGCCAGCAGCTTGGATTCTACCAACTACAATGAGCAGTTCTTC.

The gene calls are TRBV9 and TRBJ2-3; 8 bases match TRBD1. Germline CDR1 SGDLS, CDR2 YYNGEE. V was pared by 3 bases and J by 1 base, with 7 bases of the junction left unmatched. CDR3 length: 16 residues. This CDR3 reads CASSETGAPGTDTQYF. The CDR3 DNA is TGTGCCAGCAGCGAGACAGGGGCCCCTGGCACAGATACGCAGTATTTT.

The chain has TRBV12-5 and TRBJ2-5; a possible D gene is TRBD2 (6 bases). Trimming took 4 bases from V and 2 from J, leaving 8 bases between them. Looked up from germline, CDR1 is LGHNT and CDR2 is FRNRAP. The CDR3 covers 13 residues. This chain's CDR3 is CASGSGTQETQYF. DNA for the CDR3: TGTGCTAGTGGTTCAGGGACTCAAGAGACCCAGTACTTC.

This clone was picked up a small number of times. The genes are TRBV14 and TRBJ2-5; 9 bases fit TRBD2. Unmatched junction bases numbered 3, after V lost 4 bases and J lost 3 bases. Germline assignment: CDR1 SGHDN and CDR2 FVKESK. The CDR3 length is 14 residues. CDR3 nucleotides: TGTGCCAGCAGCCGACTAGCGGAAGAAGAGACCCAGTACTTC. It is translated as CASSRLAEEETQYF.

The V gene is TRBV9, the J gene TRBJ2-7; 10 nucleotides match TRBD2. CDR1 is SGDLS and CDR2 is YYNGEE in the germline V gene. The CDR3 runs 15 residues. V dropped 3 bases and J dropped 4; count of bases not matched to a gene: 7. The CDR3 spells CASSAGLAEVYEQYF. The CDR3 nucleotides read TGTGCCAGCAGCGCAGGACTAGCGGAGGTATACGAGCAGTACTTC.

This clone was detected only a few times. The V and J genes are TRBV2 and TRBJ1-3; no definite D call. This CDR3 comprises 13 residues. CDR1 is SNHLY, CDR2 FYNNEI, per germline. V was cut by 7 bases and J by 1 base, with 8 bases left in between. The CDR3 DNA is TGTGCCAGCACCCTATCTTCTGGAAACACCATATATTTT. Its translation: CASTLSSGNTIYF.

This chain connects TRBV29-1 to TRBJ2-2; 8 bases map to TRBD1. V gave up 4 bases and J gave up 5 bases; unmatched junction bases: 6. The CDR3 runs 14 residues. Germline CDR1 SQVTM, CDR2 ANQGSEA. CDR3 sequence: CSVVTGVGTGELFF. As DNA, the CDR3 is TGCAGCGTTGTGACAGGGGTGGGGACCGGGGAGCTGTTTTTT.

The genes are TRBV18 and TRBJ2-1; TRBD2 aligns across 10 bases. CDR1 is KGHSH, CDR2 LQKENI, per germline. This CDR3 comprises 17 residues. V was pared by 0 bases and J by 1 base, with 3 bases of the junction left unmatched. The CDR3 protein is CASSPPVSGGSYNEQFF. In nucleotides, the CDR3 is TGTGCCAGCTCACCACCAGTTAGCGGGGGGTCCTACAATGAGCAGTTCTTC.

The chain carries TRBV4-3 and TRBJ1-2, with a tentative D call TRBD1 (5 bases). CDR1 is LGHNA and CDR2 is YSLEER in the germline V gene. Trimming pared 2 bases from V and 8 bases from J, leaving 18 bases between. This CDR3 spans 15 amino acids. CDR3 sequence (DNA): TGCGCCAGCAGCCAAAGCCTTCCAGGGATACGGGGCTACACCTTC. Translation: CASSQSLPGIRGYTF.

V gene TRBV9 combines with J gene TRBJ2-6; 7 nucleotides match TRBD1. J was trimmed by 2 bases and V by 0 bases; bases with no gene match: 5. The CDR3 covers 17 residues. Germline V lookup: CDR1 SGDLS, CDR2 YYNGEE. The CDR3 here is CASSVEARGTGANVLTF. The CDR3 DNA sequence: TGTGCCAGCAGCGTAGAAGCCAGGGGGACTGGGGCCAACGTCCTGACTTTC.